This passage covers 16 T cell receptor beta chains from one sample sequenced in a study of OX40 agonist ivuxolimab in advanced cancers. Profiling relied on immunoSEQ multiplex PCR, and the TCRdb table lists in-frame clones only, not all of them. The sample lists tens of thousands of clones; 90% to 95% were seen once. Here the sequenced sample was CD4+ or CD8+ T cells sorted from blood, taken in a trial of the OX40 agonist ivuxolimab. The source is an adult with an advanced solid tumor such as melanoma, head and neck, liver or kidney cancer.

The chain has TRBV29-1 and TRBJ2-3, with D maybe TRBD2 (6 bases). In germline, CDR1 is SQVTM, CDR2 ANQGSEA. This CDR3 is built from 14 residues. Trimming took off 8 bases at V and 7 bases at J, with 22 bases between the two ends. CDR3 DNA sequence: TGCAGCTCTTTAGCGGAGCAAGAGTCGTATACGCAGTATTTT. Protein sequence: CSSLAEQESYTQYF.

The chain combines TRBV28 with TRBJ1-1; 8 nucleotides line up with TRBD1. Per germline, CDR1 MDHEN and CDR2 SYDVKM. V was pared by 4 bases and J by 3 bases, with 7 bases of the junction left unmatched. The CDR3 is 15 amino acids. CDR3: CASSSRTGPYTEAFF. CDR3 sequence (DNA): TGTGCCAGCAGTTCCCGGACAGGGCCTTACACTGAAGCTTTCTTT.

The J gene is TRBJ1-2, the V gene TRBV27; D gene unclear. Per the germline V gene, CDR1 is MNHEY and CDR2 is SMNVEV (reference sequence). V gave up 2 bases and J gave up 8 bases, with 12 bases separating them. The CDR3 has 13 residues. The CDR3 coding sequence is TGTGCCAGCAGTTTAAATACTTACGAAGGCTACACCTTC. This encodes CASSLNTYEGYTF.

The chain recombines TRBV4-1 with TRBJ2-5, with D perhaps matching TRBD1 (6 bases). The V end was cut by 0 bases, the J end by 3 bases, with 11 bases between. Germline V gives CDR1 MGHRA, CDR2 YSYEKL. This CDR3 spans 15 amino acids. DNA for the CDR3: TGCGCCAGCAGCCAAGATCCAGGGGCCGAAGAGACCCAGTACTTC. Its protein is CASSQDPGAEETQYF.

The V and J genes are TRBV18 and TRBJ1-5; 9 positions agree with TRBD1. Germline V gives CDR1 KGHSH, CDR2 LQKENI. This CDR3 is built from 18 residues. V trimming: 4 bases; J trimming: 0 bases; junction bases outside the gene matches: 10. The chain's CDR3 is CASSLQRTGDYSNQPQHF. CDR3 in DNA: TGTGCCAGCTCACTTCAGCGGACAGGGGACTATAGCAATCAGCCCCAGCATTTT.

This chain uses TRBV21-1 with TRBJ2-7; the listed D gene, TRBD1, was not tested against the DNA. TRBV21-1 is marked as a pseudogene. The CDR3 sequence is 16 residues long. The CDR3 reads CASTSKFRQGSDEQYF. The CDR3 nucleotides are TGTGCCAGCACATCGAAATTTAGACAGGGTAGCGACGAGCAGTACTTC.

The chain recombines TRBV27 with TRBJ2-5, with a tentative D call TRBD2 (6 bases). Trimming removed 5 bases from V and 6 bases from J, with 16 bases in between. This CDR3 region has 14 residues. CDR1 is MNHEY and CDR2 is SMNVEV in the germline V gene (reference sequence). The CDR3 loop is CASSLHAAGQTQYF. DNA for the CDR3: TGTGCCAGCAGTCTGCACGCTGCGGGGCAGACCCAGTACTTC.

The CDR3 sequence is CASSPDNSYEQYF. In DNA form, the CDR3 reads TGTGCCAGCAGTCCAGACAACTCCTACGAGCAGTACTTC. The chain carries TRBV9 and TRBJ2-7, with D unclear. This CDR3 is built from 13 residues. V was shortened by 5 bases and J by 0 bases, with 9 bases between the two germline ends. The germline gives CDR1 SGDLS, CDR2 YYNGEE.

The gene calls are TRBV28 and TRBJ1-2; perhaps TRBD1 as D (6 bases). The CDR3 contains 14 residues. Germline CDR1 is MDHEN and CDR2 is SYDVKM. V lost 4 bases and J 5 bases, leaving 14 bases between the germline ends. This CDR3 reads CASSSGPQGYGYTF. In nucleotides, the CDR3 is TGTGCCAGCAGTTCGGGCCCACAGGGTTATGGCTACACCTTC.

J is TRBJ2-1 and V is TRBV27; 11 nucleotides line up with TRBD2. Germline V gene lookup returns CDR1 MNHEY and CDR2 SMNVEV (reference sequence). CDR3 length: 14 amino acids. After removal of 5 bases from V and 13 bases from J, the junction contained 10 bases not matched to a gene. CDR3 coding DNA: TGTGCCAGCAGTATAGCGGGGGGGTCCAGAGTTCAGTTCTTC. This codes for CASSIAGGSRVQFF.

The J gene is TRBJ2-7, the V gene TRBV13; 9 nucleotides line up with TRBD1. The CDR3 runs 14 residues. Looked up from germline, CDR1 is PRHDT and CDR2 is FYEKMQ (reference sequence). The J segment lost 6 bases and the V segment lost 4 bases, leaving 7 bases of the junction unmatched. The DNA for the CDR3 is TGTGCCAGCAGCTCGGACAGGGGTTTCGGCGAGCAGTACTTC. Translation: CASSSDRGFGEQYF.

The CDR3 sequence: CATSRVTVIGANVLTF. The CDR3 DNA reads TGTGCCACCAGCAGAGTGACGGTTATCGGGGCCAACGTCCTGACTTTC. J is TRBJ2-6 and V is TRBV15; D remains unclear. The CDR3 extends over 16 amino acids. Germline CDR1 reads LNHNV; CDR2 reads YYDKDF (reference sequence). Trimming pared 1 base from V and 4 bases from J, leaving 11 bases between. Full variable domain (remainder filled in from reference TRBV15 and TRBJ2-6): DAMVIQNPRYQVTQFGKPVTLSCSQTLNHNVMYWYQQKSSQAPKLLFHYYDKDFNNEADTPDNFQSRRPNTSFCFLDIRSPGLGDTAMYLCATSRVTVIGANVLTFGAGSRLTVL.

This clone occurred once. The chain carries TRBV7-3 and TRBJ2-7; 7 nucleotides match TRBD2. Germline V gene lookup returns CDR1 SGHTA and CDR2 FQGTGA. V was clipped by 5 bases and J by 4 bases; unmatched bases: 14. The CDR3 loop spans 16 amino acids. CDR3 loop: CASSQSRGTNLYEQYF. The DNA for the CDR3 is TGTGCCAGCAGCCAATCCCGCGGGACTAACCTTTACGAGCAGTACTTC. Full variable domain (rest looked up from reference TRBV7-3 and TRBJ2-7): GAGVSQTPSNKVTEKGKYVELRCDPISGHTALYWYRQSLGQGPEFLIYFQGTGAADDSGLPNDRFFAVRPEGSVSTLKIQRTERGDSAVYLCASSQSRGTNLYEQYFGPGTRLTVT.

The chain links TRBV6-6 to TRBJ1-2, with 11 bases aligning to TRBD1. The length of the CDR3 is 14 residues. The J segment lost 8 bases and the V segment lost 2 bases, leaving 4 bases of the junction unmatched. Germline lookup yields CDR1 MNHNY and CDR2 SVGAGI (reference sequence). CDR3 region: CASSYVGTGGGYTF. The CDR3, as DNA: TGTGCCAGCAGTTACGTCGGGACAGGGGGAGGCTACACCTTC.

The CDR3 nucleotides are TGCAGCGTTCACCAGACTCCCTTCTATGGCTACACCTTC. The encoded protein is CSVHQTPFYGYTF. J is TRBJ1-2 and V is TRBV29-1; D call uncertain. Trimming shortened V by 5 bases and J by 4 bases, and 14 bases separated the two germline ends. In germline, CDR1 is SQVTM, CDR2 ANQGSEA. The CDR3 runs 13 residues.

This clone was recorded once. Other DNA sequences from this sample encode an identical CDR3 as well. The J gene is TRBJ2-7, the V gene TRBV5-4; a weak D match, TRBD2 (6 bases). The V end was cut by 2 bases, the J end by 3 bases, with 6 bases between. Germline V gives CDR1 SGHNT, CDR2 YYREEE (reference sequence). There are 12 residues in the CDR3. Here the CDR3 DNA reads TGTGCCAGCAGCTTCGGGAGCTACGAGCAGTACTTC. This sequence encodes CASSFGSYEQYF. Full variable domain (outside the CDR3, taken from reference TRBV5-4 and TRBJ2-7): ETGVTQSPTHLIKTRGQQVTLRCSSQSGHNTVSWYQQALGQGPQFIFQYYREEENGRGNFPPRFSGLQFPNYSSELNVNALELDDSALYLCASSFGSYEQYFGPGTRLTVT.